Below are 28 T cell receptor beta chains sequenced from a single sample in a study of T cells in localized non-small cell lung cancer. Some clones are missing from TCRdb's copy, which holds only in-frame ones; the method was immunoSEQ multiplex PCR. The sample consists of over 50,000 clones, about 90% of them appearing once. The sequencing here drew on peripheral blood, taken before any cancer treatment. These receptors were taken from a woman aged 35 to 69 with stage I lung adenocarcinoma.

CDR3 sequence reads: CASSSGDGYGYTF. The CDR3 coding sequence is TGTGCCAGCAGTTCCGGGGACGGCTATGGCTACACCTTC. The gene calls are TRBV28 and TRBJ1-2, with D perhaps matching TRBD1 (5 bases). V was cut by 4 bases and J by 4 bases, with 10 bases left in between. Germline values: CDR1 MDHEN, CDR2 SYDVKM. The CDR3 is made up of 13 amino acids.

The V call is TRBV19, the J call TRBJ1-5; D perhaps matches TRBD1 (6 bases). The CDR3 has 17 amino acids. V lost 0 bases and J 1 base, leaving 13 bases between the germline ends. CDR1 and CDR2 from the germline V gene are LNHDA and SQIVND (reference sequence). CDR3 DNA: TGTGCCAGTAGTATAGATTTCAGGGGCGCAAGCAATCAGCCCCAGCATTTT. Its translation is CASSIDFRGASNQPQHF.

J is TRBJ2-1 and V is TRBV28; D unclear. Per germline, CDR1 MDHEN and CDR2 SYDVKM. V was cut by 0 bases and J by 0 bases, with 6 bases left in between. This CDR3 region has 15 residues. CDR3 DNA: TGTGCCAGCAGTTTATGGGCTTCCTCCTACAATGAGCAGTTCTTC. Amino acids: CASSLWASSYNEQFF.

This rearrangement joins TRBV19 to TRBJ1-6, with D unresolved. Between the trimmed V and J ends, which lost 7 bases and 0 bases, there was a span of 16 bases. This CDR3 has 17 amino acids. Germline V gives CDR1 LNHDA, CDR2 SQIVND (reference sequence). The CDR3 is CASTRGNPSSYNSPLHF. DNA for the CDR3: TGTGCCAGTACCCGCGGGAACCCGAGCTCCTATAATTCACCCCTCCACTTT.

CDR3 protein: CATSREAGGLDTQYF. CDR3 coding DNA: TGTGCCACCAGCAGAGAGGCAGGGGGCTTGGATACGCAGTATTTT. The chain is built from TRBV15 and TRBJ2-3, with 8 bases that match TRBD1. Germline V CDR1 and CDR2: LNHNV, YYDKDF (reference sequence). The CDR3 has 15 amino acids. With V trimmed by 0 bases and J by 6 bases, 5 bases remained unmatched.

The chain carries TRBV19 and TRBJ2-7; a weak D match, TRBD2 (6 bases). Looked up from germline, CDR1 is LNHDA and CDR2 is SQIVND (reference sequence). The CDR3 is made up of 13 amino acids. Between the trimmed V and J ends, which lost 9 bases and 6 bases, there was a span of 18 bases. For the CDR3, the DNA is TGTGCCAGCTCAGGGCCCGCCGGGAGCGAGCAGTACTTC. Amino acids: CASSGPAGSEQYF.

The rearrangement joins TRBV5-4 to TRBJ2-3; 15 bases map to TRBD2. The germline CDR1 and CDR2 sequences are SGHNT and YYREEE (reference sequence). After removal of 2 bases from V and 0 bases from J, the junction contained 4 bases not matched to a gene. The CDR3 is made up of 18 amino acids. CDR3 DNA sequence: TGTGCCAGCAGCTTTCGGACTAGCGGGGGGGCTAGCACAGATACGCAGTATTTT. Protein: CASSFRTSGGASTDTQYF.

This clone was seen a single time. The chain carries TRBV28 and TRBJ1-4; no clear D. V was trimmed by 2 bases and J by 7 bases, leaving 17 bases between them. Germline loops: CDR1 MDHEN, CDR2 SYDVKM. This CDR3 is built from 16 residues. The CDR3 DNA is TGTGCCAGCAGTTTAGGACCCGGGATGCAACCTGAAAAACTGTTTTTT. Translated, it gives CASSLGPGMQPEKLFF.

The genes are TRBV29-1 and TRBJ2-3; no definite D call. Trimming took off 5 bases at V and 4 bases at J, with 4 bases between the two ends. Germline V gene sequence: CDR1 SQVTM, CDR2 ANQGSEA. This CDR3 is built from 10 residues. CDR3 sequence: CSVWADTQYF. The CDR3 region has the DNA TGCAGCGTTTGGGCAGATACGCAGTATTTT.

This sequence joins TRBV19 and TRBJ2-7; the D gene is possibly TRBD1 (6 bases). The germline V and J ends were trimmed by 4 bases and 6 bases, with 19 bases remaining between them. Germline V CDR1 and CDR2: LNHDA, SQIVND (reference sequence). CDR3 size: 15 residues. CDR3 residues: CASSRGIRGSFEQYF. In DNA, the CDR3 is TGTGCCAGTAGTAGAGGGATCAGGGGAAGTTTCGAGCAGTACTTC. The entire variable domain, with the rest obtained from reference TRBV19 and TRBJ2-7, is as follows: DGGITQSPKYLFRKEGQNVTLSCEQNLNHDAMYWYRQDPGQGLRLIYYSQIVNDFQKGDIAEGYSVSREKKESFPLTVTSAQKNPTAFYLCASSRGIRGSFEQYFGPGTRLTVT.

This chain uses TRBV4-2 with TRBJ2-7, with 9 bases matching TRBD2. The CDR3 extends over 16 amino acids. Trimming cost V 2 bases and J 5 bases; bases outside gene matches: 10. Germline CDR1 is LGHNA and CDR2 is YNFKEQ. The CDR3 DNA reads TGTGCCAGCAGCCAAAGTCGCGGGGGGGTAGGGAACGAGCAGTACTTC. This encodes CASSQSRGGVGNEQYF.

The rearrangement uses TRBV5-1 and TRBJ1-1, with TRBD1 matching 10 bases. Looked up from germline, CDR1 is SGHRS and CDR2 is YFSETQ. Trimming removed 3 bases from V and 6 bases from J; junction bases left unmatched: 8. The CDR3 is 15 residues long. DNA for the CDR3: TGCGCCAGCAGCTCGTCCGGGACAGGGGTGTCTGAAGCTTTCTTT. It encodes CASSSSGTGVSEAFF.

The chain recombines TRBV12-5 with TRBJ1-1; a possible D gene is TRBD1 (5 bases). CDR3 length equals 13 residues. V was trimmed by 3 bases and J by 3 bases, leaving 8 bases between them. Germline-derived CDR1 and CDR2 are LGHNT and FRNRAP. CDR3 amino acids: CASGLPGHTEAFF. In DNA form, the CDR3 reads TGTGCTAGTGGTTTACCGGGGCACACTGAAGCTTTCTTT.

The chain combines TRBV28 with TRBJ1-1; D unresolved. Germline CDR1 is MDHEN and CDR2 is SYDVKM. Trimming stripped 3 bases from V and 4 bases from J, with 9 bases between. CDR3 length equals 13 residues. The CDR3 DNA follows: TGTGCCAGCAGTTTGGACGTGAGCACTGAAGCTTTCTTT. Translated, it gives CASSLDVSTEAFF.

The chain employs TRBV6-5 and TRBJ2-2, with D possibly being TRBD1 (6 bases). V gave up 0 bases and J gave up 3 bases, with 8 bases separating them. The CDR3 has 15 residues. CDR1 is MNHEY, CDR2 SVGAGI, per germline. The CDR3 is CASSYSGADTGELFF. As DNA, the CDR3 is TGTGCCAGCAGTTACTCGGGGGCAGACACCGGGGAGCTGTTTTTT.

This rearrangement joins TRBV9 to TRBJ1-1, with D perhaps matching TRBD1 (5 bases). The CDR3 has 14 residues. Germline V lookup: CDR1 SGDLS, CDR2 YYNGEE. Between the trimmed V and J ends, which lost 0 bases and 1 base, there was a span of 7 bases. The DNA for the CDR3 is TGTGCCAGCAGCGTAGCTGGACAGAACACTGAAGCTTTCTTT. It translates to CASSVAGQNTEAFF.

CDR3 amino acids: CASSLISATSGGYEQYF. CDR3 nucleotide sequence: TGTGCCAGCAGCTTAATTTCGGCGACTAGCGGGGGCTACGAGCAGTACTTC. The chain links TRBV7-2 to TRBJ2-7; TRBD2 aligns across 12 bases. The CDR3 is 17 residues long. V gave up 2 bases and J gave up 3 bases; unmatched junction bases: 8. CDR1 is SGHTA, CDR2 FQGNSA, per germline.

V usage is TRBV14 and J usage is TRBJ2-7, with TRBD1 matching 10 bases. This CDR3 spans 15 amino acids. V lost 6 bases, J lost 3 bases, and 8 bases stayed unmatched. Germline CDR1 SGHDN, CDR2 FVKESK. The CDR3 here is CASSRQGAAVYEQYF. The CDR3, as DNA: TGTGCCAGCAGTCGACAGGGGGCCGCTGTCTACGAGCAGTACTTC.

This sequence joins TRBV4-2 and TRBJ2-6; perhaps TRBD2 as D (6 bases). CDR3 length equals 15 residues. V gave up 0 bases and J gave up 6 bases, with 9 bases separating them. CDR1 is LGHNA and CDR2 is YNFKEQ in the germline V gene. CDR3 DNA sequence: TGTGCCAGCAGCCAAGAAGGAGGGAAGGCCAACGTCCTGACTTTC. Its protein is CASSQEGGKANVLTF.

The CDR3 protein is CASSINGGRNQPQHF. In nucleotides, the CDR3 is TGTGCCAGTAGTATAAACGGGGGCCGCAATCAGCCCCAGCATTTT. The rearrangement joins TRBV19 to TRBJ1-5, with D perhaps matching TRBD1 (6 bases). The V gene lost 2 bases and the J gene lost 2 bases, with 10 bases spanning the gap. Per germline, CDR1 LNHDA and CDR2 SQIVND (reference sequence). This CDR3 comprises 15 residues.

This rearrangement joins TRBV28 to TRBJ1-1; TRBD1 agrees at 9 bases. This CDR3 has 13 amino acids. The ends lost 4 bases at V and 6 bases at J; junction bases unmatched: 3. CDR1 MDHEN and CDR2 SYDVKM come from the germline V gene. CDR3 amino acids: CASSSWDRAEAFF. CDR3 bases: TGTGCCAGCAGTTCCTGGGACAGGGCTGAAGCTTTCTTT.

The rearrangement joins TRBV4-1 to TRBJ2-2; unclear D gene. This CDR3 is built from 15 residues. V was shortened by 2 bases and J by 2 bases, with 9 bases between the two germline ends. The germline V gene has CDR1 MGHRA and CDR2 YSYEKL. CDR3 nucleotides: TGCGCCAGCAGCCAACCTACATTTAACACCGGGGAGCTGTTTTTT. This sequence encodes CASSQPTFNTGELFF.

The chain employs TRBV12-5 and TRBJ1-2; D ambiguous. Germline CDR1 and CDR2: LGHNT and FRNRAP. V gave up 3 bases and J gave up 3 bases, with 5 bases separating them. The CDR3 runs to 12 residues. CDR3 protein: CASGFSDYGYTF. The CDR3 DNA reads TGTGCTAGTGGTTTTTCAGACTATGGCTACACCTTC.

The J gene is TRBJ1-1, the V gene TRBV2, with D possibly being TRBD1 (5 bases). V was trimmed by 4 bases and J by 2 bases, leaving 14 bases between them. The CDR3 loop spans 15 amino acids. Germline assignment: CDR1 SNHLY and CDR2 FYNNEI. As DNA, the CDR3 is TGTGCCAGCAGTGCCCATTGGCAGGGTAACACTGAAGCTTTCTTT. Its protein is CASSAHWQGNTEAFF.

This chain links TRBV30 with TRBJ1-5, with unresolved D. The V and J ends lost 5 bases and 3 bases respectively, with 17 bases between them. CDR1 and CDR2 from the germline V gene are GTSNPN and SVGIG (reference sequence). The CDR3 contains 15 residues. The CDR3 loop is CAWSTVRVLNQPQHF. CDR3 nucleotides: TGTGCCTGGTCGACCGTCCGGGTCCTCAATCAGCCCCAGCATTTT. The full variable domain, its missing parts supplied by reference TRBV30 and TRBJ1-5, is SQTIHQWPATLVQPVGSPLSLECTVEGTSNPNLYWYRQAAGRGLQLLFYSVGIGQISSEVPQNLSASRPQDRQFILSSKKLLLSDSGFYLCAWSTVRVLNQPQHFGDGTRLSIL.

This clone came up once. CDR3: CASSQEGPPGRTGELFF. CDR3 nucleotides: TGCGCCAGCAGCCAAGAAGGACCTCCGGGAAGGACCGGGGAGCTGTTTTTT. V and J are TRBV4-1 and TRBJ2-2; D possibly corresponds to TRBD2 (5 bases). The CDR3 is 17 residues long. Germline CDR1 is MGHRA and CDR2 is YSYEKL. Trimming left V 0 bases short and J 5 bases short, with 16 bases between.

J is TRBJ1-2 and V is TRBV15, with TRBD1 as a possible D gene (5 bases). V shed 3 bases and J shed 8 bases, with 22 bases lying between them. This CDR3 contains 16 residues. Germline lookup yields CDR1 LNHNV and CDR2 YYDKDF (reference sequence). This CDR3 reads CATSSDLDTRSRGYTF. The CDR3 nucleotides are TGTGCCACCAGCAGCGATCTGGACACCCGGAGTAGGGGCTACACCTTC.

This chain connects TRBV5-3 to TRBJ1-5; D is uncertain. TRBV5-3 is recorded as an ORF, its role being uncertain. The CDR3 is 14 residues long. V lost 4 bases to trimming and J lost 2 bases, with 10 bases between them. The CDR3 spells CARSRGLRNQPQHF. CDR3 coding DNA: TGTGCCAGAAGCCGTGGTCTCCGCAATCAGCCCCAGCATTTT.